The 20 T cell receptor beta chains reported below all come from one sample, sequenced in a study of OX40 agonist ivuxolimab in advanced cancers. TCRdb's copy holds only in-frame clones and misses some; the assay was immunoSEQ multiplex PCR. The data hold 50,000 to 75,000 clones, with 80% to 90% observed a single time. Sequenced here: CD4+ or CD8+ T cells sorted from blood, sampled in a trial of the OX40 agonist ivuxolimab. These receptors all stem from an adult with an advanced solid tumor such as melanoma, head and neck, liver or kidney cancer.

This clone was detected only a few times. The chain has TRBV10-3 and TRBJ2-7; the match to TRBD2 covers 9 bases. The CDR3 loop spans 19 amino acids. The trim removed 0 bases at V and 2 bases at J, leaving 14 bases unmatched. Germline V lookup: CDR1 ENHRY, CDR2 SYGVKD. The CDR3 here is CAISESTTGAGGKPYEQYF. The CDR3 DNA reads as TGTGCCATCAGTGAGTCGACTACGGGGGCGGGAGGGAAACCCTACGAGCAGTACTTC.

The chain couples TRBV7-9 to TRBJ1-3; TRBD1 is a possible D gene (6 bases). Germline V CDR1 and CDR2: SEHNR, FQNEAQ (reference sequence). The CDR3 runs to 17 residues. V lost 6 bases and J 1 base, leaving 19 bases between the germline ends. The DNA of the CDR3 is TGTGCCAGCAGTCACCGGGCGAGGGGGTATTCTGGAAACACCATATATTTT. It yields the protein CASSHRARGYSGNTIYF.

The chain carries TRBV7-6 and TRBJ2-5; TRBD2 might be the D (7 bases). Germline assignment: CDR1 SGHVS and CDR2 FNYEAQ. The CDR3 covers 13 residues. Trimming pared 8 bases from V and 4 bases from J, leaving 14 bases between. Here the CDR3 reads CASGRGGAETQYF. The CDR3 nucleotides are TGTGCCAGCGGGAGGGGGGGTGCAGAGACCCAGTACTTC.

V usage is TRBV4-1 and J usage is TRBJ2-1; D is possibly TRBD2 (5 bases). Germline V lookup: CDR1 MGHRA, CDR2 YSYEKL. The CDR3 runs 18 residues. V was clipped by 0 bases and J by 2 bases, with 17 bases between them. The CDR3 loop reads CASSQEIGSDSAYNEQFF. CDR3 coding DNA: TGCGCCAGCAGCCAAGAGATAGGCTCGGATAGCGCCTACAATGAGCAGTTCTTC.

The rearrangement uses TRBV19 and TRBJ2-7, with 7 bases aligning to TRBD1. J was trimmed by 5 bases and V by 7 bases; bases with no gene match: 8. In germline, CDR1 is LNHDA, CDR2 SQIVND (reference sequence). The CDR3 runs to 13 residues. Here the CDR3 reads CASMGQKVNEQYF. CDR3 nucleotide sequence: TGTGCCAGTATGGGACAGAAGGTCAACGAGCAGTACTTC. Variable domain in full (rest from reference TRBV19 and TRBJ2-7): DGGITQSPKYLFRKEGQNVTLSCEQNLNHDAMYWYRQDPGQGLRLIYYSQIVNDFQKGDIAEGYSVSREKKESFPLTVTSAQKNPTAFYLCASMGQKVNEQYFGPGTRLTVT.

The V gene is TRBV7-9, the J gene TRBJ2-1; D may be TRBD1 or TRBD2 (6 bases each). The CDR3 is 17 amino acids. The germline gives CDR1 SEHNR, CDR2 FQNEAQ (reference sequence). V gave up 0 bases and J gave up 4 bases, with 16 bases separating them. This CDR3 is CASSLALGGLIYNEQFF. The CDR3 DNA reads TGTGCCAGCAGCTTAGCCCTTGGGGGGCTGATTTACAATGAGCAGTTCTTC.

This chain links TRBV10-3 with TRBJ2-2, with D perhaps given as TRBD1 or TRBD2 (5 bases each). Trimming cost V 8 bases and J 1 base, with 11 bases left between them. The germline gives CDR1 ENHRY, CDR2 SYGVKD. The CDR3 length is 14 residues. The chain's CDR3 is CAIPGTVNTGELFF. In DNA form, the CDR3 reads TGTGCCATCCCCGGGACGGTGAACACCGGGGAGCTGTTTTTT.

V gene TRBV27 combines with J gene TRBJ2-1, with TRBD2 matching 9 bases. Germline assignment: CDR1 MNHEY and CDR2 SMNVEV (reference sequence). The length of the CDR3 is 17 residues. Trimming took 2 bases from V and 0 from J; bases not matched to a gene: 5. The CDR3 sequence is CASSLAGGLGSYNEQFF. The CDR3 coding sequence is TGTGCCAGCAGTTTAGCGGGGGGGCTTGGCTCCTACAATGAGCAGTTCTTC.

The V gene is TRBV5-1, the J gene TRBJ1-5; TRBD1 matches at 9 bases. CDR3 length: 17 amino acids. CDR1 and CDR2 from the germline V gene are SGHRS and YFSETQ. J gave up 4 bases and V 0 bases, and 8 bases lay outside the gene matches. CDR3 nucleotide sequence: TGCGCCAGCAGCTTGGCACCGACAGGGGGTGGGAATCAGCCCCAGCATTTT. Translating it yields CASSLAPTGGGNQPQHF. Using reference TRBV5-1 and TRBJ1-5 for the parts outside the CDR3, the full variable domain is KAGVTQTPRYLIKTRGQQVTLSCSPISGHRSVSWYQQTPGQGLQFLFEYFSETQRNKGNFPGRFSGRQFSNSRSEMNVSTLELGDSALYLCASSLAPTGGGNQPQHFGDGTRLSIL.

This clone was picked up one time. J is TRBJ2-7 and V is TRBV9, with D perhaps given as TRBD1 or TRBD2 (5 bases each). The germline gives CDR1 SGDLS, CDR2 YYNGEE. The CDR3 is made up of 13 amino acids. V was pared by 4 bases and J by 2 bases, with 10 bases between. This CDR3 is CASSPGTPYEQYF. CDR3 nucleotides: TGTGCCAGCAGCCCGGGGACGCCCTACGAGCAGTACTTC.

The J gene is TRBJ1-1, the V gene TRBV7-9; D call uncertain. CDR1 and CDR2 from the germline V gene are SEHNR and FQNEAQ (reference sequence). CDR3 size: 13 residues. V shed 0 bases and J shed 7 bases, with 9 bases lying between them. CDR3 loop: CASSLAVQNEAFF. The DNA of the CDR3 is TGTGCCAGCAGCTTAGCGGTACAGAATGAAGCTTTCTTT.

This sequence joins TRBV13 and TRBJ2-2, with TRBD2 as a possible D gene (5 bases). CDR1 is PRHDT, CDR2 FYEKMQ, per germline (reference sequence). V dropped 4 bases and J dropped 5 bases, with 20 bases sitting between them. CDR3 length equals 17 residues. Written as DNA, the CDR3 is TGTGCCAGCAGCTCCCCGGGGAGCGGCCATGGGACCGGGGAGCTGTTTTTT. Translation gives CASSSPGSGHGTGELFF.

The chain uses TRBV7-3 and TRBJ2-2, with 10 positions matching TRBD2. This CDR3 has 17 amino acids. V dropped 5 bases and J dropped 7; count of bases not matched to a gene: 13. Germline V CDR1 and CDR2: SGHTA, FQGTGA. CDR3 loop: CASSPQREGLVSGELFF. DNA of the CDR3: TGTGCCAGCAGCCCCCAGCGGGAGGGCCTAGTGAGCGGGGAGCTGTTTTTT.

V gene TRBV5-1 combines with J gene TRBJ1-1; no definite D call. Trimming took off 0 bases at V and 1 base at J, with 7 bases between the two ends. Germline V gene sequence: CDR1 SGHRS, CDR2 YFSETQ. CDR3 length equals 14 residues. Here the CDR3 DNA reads TGCGCCAGCAGCTTGGCCTGGAGGAACACTGAAGCTTTCTTT. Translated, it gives CASSLAWRNTEAFF.

The CDR3 DNA reads as TGTGCCAGCAGCTTCGGCTGGGCGGGTGGAACCGGGGAGCTGTTTTTT. Its translation is CASSFGWAGGTGELFF. The gene calls are TRBV5-4 and TRBJ2-2, with D perhaps TRBD2 (5 bases). V was pared by 2 bases and J by 5 bases, with 16 bases between. This CDR3 is built from 16 residues. The germline CDR1 and CDR2 sequences are SGHNT and YYREEE (reference sequence).

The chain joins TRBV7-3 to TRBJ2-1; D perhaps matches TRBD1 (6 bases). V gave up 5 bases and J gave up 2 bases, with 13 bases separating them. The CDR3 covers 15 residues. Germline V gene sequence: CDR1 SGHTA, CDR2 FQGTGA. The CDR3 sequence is CASSTGYSTYNEQFF. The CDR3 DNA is TGTGCCAGCAGCACAGGGTATTCGACCTACAATGAGCAGTTCTTC.

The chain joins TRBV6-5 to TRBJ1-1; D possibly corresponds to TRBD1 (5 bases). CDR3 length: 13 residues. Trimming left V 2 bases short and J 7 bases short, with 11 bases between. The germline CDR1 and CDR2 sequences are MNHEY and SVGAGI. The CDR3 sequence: CASSYPGGVEAFF. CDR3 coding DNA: TGTGCCAGCAGTTACCCTGGGGGGGTTGAAGCTTTCTTT.

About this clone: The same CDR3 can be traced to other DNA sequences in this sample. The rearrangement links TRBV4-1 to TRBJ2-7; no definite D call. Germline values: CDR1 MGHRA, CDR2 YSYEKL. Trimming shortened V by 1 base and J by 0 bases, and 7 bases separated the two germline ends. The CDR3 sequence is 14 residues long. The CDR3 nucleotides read TGCGCCAGCAGCCAAGCTCAAAGCTCCTACGAGCAGTACTTC. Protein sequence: CASSQAQSSYEQYF.

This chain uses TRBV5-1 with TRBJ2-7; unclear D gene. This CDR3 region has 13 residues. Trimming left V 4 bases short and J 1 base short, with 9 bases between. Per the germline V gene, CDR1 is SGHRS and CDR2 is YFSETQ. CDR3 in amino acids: CASSPADSYEQYF. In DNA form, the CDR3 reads TGCGCCAGCAGCCCGGCCGATTCCTACGAGCAGTACTTC.

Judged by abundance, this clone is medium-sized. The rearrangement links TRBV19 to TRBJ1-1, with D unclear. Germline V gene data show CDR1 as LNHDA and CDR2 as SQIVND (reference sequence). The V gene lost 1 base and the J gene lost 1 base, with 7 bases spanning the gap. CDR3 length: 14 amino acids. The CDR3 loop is CASSIGLGNTEAFF. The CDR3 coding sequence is TGTGCCAGTAGTATAGGGCTCGGGAACACTGAAGCTTTCTTT.